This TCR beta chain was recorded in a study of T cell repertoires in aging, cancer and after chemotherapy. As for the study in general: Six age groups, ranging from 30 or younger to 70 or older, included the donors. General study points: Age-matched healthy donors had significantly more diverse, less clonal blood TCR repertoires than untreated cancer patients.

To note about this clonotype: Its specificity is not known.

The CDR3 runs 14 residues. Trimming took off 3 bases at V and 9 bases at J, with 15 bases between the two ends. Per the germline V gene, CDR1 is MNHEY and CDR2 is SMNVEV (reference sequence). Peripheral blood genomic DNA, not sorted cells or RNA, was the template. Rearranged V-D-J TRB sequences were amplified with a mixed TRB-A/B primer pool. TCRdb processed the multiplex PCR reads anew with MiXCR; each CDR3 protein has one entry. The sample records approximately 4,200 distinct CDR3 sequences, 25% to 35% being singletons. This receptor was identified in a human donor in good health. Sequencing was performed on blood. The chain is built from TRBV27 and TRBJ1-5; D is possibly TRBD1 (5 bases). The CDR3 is CASSLGRSSGPQHF. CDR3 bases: TGTGCCAGCAGTTTGGGACGGTCTTCGGGGCCCCAGCATTTT.